This T cell receptor beta chain was captured in a study of blood T cell repertoires in COVID-19. Study at large: Acute and convalescent COVID-19 samples came from the United States, Italy and Spain.

Germline V gene lookup returns CDR1 MGHRA and CDR2 YSYEKL. CDR3 length equals 16 residues. The germline V and J ends were trimmed by 0 bases and 4 bases, with 12 bases remaining between them. Original processing methods: Estimation of nucleated cell counts relied on the amplification of reference gene primers. Repertoires were generated with immunoSEQ multiplex PCR, while TCRdb's copy carries only in-frame clones and drops some. The V and J calls and the clone size are those of that table, but D and trimming were determined from the DNA. Of 300,000 or so clones listed, about nine tenths were seen once; the top ten hold roughly 3.6%.

The TCR originated in a woman between 35 and 50 years old with acute or convalescent COVID-19. V gene TRBV4-1 combines with J gene TRBJ2-2, with D possibly matching TRBD2 (5 bases). The sequencing sample was made of peripheral blood. CDR3 DNA sequence: TGCGCCAGCAGCCAAGATAGAGGGATCATCACCGGGGAGCTGTTTTTT. This translates into CASSQDRGIITGELFF.